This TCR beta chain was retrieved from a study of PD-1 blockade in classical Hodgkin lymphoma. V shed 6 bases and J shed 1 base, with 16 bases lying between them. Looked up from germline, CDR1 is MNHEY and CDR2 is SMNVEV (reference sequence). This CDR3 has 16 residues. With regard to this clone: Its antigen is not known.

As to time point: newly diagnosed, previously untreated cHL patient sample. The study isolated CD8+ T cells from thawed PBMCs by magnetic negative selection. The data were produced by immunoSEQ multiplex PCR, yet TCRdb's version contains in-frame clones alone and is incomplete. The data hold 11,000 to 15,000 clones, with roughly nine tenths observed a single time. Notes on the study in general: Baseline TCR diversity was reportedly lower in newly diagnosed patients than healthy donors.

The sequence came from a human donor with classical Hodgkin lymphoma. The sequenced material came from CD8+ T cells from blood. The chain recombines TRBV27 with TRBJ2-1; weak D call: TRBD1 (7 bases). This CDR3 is CASSPSAGQSYNEQFF. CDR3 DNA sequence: TGTGCCAGCAGCCCCTCTGCGGGACAGTCCTACAATGAGCAGTTCTTC.